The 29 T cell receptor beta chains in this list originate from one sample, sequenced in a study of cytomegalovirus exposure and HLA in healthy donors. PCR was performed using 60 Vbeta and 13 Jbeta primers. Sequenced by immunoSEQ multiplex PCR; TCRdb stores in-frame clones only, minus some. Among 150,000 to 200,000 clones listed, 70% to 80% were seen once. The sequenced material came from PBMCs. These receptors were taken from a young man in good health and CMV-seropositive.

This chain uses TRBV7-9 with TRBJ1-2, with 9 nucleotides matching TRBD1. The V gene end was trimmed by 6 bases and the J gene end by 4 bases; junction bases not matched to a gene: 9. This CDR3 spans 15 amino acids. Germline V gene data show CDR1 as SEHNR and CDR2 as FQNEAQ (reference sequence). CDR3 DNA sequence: TGTGCCAGCAGATCAAACAGGGGGCAGGGCTATGGCTACACCTTC. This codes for CASRSNRGQGYGYTF.

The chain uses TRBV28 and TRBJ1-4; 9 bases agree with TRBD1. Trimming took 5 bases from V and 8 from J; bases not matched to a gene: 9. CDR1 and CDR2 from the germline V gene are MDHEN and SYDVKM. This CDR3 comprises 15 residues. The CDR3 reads CASSLNRGQDEKLFF. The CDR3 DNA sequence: TGTGCCAGCAGTCTTAACAGGGGGCAAGACGAAAAACTGTTTTTT.

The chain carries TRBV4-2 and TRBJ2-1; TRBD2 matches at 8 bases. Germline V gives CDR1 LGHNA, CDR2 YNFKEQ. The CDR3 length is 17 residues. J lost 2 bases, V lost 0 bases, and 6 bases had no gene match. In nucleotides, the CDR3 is TGTGCCAGCAGCCAAGATCCGGTTAGCGGGACCTACAATGAGCAGTTCTTC. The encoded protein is CASSQDPVSGTYNEQFF.

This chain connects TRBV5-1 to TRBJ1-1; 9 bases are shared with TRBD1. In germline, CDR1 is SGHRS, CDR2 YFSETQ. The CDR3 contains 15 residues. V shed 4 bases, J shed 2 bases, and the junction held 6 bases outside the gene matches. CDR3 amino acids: CASSRTGQGNTEAFF. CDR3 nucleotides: TGCGCCAGCAGCAGGACGGGACAGGGTAACACTGAAGCTTTCTTT.

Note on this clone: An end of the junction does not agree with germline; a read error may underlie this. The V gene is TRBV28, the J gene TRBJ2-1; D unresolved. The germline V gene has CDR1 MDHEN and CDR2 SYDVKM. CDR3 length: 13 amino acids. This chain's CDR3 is CAGSSAGYNEQFF. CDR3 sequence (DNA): TGTGCCGGCAGTTCTGCCGGCTACAATGAGCAGTTCTTC.

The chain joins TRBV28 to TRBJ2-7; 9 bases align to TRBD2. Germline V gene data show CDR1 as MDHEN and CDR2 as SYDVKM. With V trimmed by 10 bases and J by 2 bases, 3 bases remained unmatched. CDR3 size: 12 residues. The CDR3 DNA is TGTGCCACCGTAGCGGGAGCCTACGAGCAGTACTTC. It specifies CATVAGAYEQYF.

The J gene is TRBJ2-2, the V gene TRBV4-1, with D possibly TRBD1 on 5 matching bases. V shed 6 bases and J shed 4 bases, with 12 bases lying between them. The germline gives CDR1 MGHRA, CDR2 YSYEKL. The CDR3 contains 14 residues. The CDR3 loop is CASSSSRGTGELFF. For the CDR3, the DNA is TGCGCCAGCAGTAGCAGTAGGGGCACCGGGGAGCTGTTTTTT.

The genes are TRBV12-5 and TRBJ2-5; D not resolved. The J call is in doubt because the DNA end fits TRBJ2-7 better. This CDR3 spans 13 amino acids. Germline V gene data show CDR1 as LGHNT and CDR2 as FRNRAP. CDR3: CASAPGSSYEQYF. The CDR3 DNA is TGTGCTAGTGCACCCGGGTCATCCTACGAGCAGTACTTC.

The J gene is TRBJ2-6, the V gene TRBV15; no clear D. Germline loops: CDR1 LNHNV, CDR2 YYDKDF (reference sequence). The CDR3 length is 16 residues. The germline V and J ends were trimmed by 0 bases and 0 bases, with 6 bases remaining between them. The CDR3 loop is CATSREADSGANVLTF. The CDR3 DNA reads TGTGCCACCAGCAGAGAGGCAGACTCTGGGGCCAACGTCCTGACTTTC. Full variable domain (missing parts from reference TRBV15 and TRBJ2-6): DAMVIQNPRYQVTQFGKPVTLSCSQTLNHNVMYWYQQKSSQAPKLLFHYYDKDFNNEADTPDNFQSRRPNTSFCFLDIRSPGLGDTAMYLCATSREADSGANVLTFGAGSRLTVL.

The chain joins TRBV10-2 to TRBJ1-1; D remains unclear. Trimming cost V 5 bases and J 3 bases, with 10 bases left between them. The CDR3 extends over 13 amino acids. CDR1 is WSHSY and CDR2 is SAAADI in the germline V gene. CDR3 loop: CASSKTDDTEAFF. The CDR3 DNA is TGCGCCAGCAGTAAAACAGATGACACTGAAGCTTTCTTT.

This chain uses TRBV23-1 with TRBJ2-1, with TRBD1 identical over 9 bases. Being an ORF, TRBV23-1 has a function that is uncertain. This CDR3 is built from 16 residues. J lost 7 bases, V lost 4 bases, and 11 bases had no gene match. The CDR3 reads CASSLRSGTGRNEQFF. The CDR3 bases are TGCGCCAGCAGTCTTCGATCCGGGACAGGGAGGAATGAGCAGTTCTTC.

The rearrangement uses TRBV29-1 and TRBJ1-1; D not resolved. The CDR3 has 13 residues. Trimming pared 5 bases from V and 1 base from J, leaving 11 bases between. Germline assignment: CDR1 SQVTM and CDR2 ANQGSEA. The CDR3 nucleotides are TGCAGCGTTAGTCCAGAGCGGAACACTGAAGCTTTCTTT. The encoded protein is CSVSPERNTEAFF. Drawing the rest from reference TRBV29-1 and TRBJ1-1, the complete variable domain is SAVISQKPSRDICQRGTSLTIQCQVDSQVTMMFWYRQQPGQSLTLIATANQGSEATYESGFVIDKFPISRPNLTFSTLTVSNMSPEDSSIYLCSVSPERNTEAFFGQGTRLTVV.

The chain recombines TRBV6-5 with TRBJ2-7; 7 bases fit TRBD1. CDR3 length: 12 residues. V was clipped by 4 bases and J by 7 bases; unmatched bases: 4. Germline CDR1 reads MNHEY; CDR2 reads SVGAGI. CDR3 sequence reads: CASSSQGWEQYF. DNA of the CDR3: TGTGCCAGCAGTTCACAGGGGTGGGAGCAGTACTTC.

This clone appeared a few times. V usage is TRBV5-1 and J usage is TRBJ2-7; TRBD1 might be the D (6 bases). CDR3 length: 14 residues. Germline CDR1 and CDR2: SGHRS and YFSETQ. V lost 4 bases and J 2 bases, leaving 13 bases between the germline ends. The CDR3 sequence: CASSQGTLTYEQYF. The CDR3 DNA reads TGCGCCAGCAGCCAGGGGACACTTACCTACGAGCAGTACTTC.

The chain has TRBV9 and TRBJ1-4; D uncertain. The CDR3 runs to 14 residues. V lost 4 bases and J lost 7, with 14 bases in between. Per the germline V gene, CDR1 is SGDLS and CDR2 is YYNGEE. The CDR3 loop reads CASSREVGSEKLFF. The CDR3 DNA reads TGTGCCAGCAGCAGGGAAGTCGGGAGTGAAAAACTGTTTTTT.

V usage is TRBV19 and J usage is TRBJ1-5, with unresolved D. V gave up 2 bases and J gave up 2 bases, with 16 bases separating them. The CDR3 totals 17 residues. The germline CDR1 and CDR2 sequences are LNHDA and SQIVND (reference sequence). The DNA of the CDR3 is TGTGCCAGTAGTATATTGGTCAGCCCCGGGGGCAATCAGCCCCAGCATTTT. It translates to CASSILVSPGGNQPQHF.

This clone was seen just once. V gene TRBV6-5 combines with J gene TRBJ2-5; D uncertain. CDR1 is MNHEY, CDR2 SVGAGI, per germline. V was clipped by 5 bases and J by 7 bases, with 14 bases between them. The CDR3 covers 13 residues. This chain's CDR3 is CASSLGRLGTQYF. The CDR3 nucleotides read TGTGCCAGCAGTCTGGGCAGGCTCGGGACCCAGTACTTC.

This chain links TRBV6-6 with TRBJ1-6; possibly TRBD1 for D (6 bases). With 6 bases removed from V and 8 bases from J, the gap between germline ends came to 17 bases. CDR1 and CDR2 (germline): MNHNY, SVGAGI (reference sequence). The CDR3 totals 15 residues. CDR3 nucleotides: TGTGCCAGCAGGGAACGACAGGCGTGGGATTCACCCCTCCACTTT. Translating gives CASRERQAWDSPLHF.

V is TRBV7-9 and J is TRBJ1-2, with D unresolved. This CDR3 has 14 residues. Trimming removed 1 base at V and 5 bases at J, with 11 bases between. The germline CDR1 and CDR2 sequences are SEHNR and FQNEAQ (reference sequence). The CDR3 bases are TGTGCCAGCAGCTTAGACCGGCGGGCTTATGGCTACACCTTC. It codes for CASSLDRRAYGYTF.

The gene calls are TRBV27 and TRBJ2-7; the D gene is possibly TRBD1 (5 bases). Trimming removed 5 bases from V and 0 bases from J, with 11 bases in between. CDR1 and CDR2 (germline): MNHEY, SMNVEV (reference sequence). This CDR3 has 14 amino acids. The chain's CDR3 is CASSHRMGSYEQYF. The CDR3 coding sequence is TGTGCCAGCAGTCACAGGATGGGCTCCTACGAGCAGTACTTC.

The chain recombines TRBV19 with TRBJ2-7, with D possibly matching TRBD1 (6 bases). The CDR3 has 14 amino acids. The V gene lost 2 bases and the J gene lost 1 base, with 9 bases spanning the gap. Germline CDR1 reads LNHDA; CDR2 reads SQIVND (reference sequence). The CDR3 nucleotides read TGTGCCAGTAGTATACACAGGGAGTCCTACGAGCAGTACTTC. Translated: CASSIHRESYEQYF. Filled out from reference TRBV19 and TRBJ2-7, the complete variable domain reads DGGITQSPKYLFRKEGQNVTLSCEQNLNHDAMYWYRQDPGQGLRLIYYSQIVNDFQKGDIAEGYSVSREKKESFPLTVTSAQKNPTAFYLCASSIHRESYEQYFGPGTRLTVT.

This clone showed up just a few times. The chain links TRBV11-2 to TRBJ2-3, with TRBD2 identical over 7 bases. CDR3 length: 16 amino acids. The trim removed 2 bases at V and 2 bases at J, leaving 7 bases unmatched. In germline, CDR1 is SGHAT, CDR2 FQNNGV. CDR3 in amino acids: CASSLRASGYTDTQYF. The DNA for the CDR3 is TGTGCCAGCAGCTTAAGGGCTAGCGGATACACAGATACGCAGTATTTT.

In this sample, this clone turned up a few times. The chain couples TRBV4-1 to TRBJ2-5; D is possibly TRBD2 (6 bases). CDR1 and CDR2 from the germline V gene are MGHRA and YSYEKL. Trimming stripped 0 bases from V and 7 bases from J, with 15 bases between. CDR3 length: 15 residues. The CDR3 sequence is CASSQELGLVGTQYF. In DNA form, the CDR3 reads TGCGCCAGCAGCCAAGAGCTGGGACTCGTCGGGACCCAGTACTTC.

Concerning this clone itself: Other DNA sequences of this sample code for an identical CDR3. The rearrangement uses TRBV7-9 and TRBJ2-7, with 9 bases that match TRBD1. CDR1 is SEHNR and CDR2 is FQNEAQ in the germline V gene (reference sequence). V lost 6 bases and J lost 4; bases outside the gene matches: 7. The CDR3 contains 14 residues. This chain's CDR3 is CASSSLTGGYEQYF. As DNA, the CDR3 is TGTGCCAGCAGTTCCCTGACAGGGGGATACGAGCAGTACTTC.

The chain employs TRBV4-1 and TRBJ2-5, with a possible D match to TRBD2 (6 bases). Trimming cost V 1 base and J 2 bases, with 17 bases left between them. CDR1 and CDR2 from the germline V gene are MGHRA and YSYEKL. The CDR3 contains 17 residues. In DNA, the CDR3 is TGCGCCAGCAGCCAAGGCAGGCTAGTGGGGGGTCAAGAGACCCAGTACTTC. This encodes CASSQGRLVGGQETQYF.

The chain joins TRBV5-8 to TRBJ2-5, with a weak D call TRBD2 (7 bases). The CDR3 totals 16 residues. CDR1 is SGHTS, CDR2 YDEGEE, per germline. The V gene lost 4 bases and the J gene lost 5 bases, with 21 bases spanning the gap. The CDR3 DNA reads TGTGCCAGCAGCACCGTAGTGGGGGGGCCGAGGGAGACCCAGTACTTC. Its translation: CASSTVVGGPRETQYF.

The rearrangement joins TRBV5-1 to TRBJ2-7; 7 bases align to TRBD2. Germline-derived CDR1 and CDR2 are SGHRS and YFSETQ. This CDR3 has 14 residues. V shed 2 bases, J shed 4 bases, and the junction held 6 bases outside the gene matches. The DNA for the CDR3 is TGCGCCAGCAGCTTTATGCGGGAGCCTTACGAGCAGTACTTC. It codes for CASSFMREPYEQYF.

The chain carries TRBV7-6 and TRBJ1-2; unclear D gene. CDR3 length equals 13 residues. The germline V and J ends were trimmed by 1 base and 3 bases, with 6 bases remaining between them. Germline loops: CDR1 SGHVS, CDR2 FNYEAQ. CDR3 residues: CASSLEDYYGYTF. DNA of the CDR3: TGTGCCAGCAGCTTAGAGGACTACTATGGCTACACCTTC.

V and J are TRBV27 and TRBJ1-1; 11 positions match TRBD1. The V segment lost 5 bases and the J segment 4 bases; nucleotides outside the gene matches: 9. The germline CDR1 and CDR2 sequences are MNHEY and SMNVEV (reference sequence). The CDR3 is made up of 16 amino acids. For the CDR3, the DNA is TGTGCCAGCAGTCCTGGGACAGGGGGAGGGAGCACTGAAGCTTTCTTT. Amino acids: CASSPGTGGGSTEAFF.